This TCR beta chain was recovered during a study of blood T cell repertoires in COVID-19. Overall study: Spain, Italy and the United States supplied samples that represented acute and convalescent COVID-19. PBMCs, B-cell-depleted T cells, or T cells were the source of the cDNA or gDNA that made up the material.

As processed by the authors: Estimation of nucleated cell counts was performed using reference gene primer amplification. Sequenced by immunoSEQ multiplex PCR; TCRdb stores in-frame clones only, minus some. V and J calls and clone size are given by that table; D and trimming were obtained from the DNA. Among 80,000 to 100,000 clones listed, approximately 79% were seen once. The V and J ends lost 6 bases and 6 bases, in that order; junction bases with no gene match: 5. The CDR3 length is 14 residues. Germline CDR1 is SQVTM and CDR2 is ANQGSEA. The sequence derives from a man aged 70-80 years with COVID-19, enrolled during active disease. This chain joins TRBV29-1 and TRBJ2-1; 13 bases are shared with TRBD2. Sequencing was done on a sample of peripheral blood. CDR3 in DNA: TGCAGCGTAAAAGGACTAGCGGGAGCCAATGAGCAGTTCTTC. Its protein is CSVKGLAGANEQFF.